Each of the 14 T cell receptor beta chains below was sequenced from the same sample in a study of early T cells in non-severe SARS-CoV-2 infection. TCRdb fed the 5' RACE reads into MiXCR, producing one record per CDR3 protein. The data show some 96,000 distinct CDR3 sequences, with more than 9.5% seen just once and around 4.7% held by the top ten. Sequenced material: whole blood, taken at baseline. The receptors come from an adult who was a healthcare worker with PCR-confirmed SARS-CoV-2 infection or an uninfected control (not recorded which).

This clonotype showed up just a few times. The chain is built from TRBV25-1 and TRBJ1-2, with D perhaps matching TRBD1 (6 bases). CDR3 length: 18 residues. The germline V and J ends were trimmed by 0 bases and 4 bases, with 21 bases remaining between them. Germline values: CDR1 MGHDK, CDR2 SYGVNS. In DNA form, the CDR3 reads TGTGCCAGCAGTGAATACGACAGGAGACGCACCCGAATCTATGGCTACACCTTC. The encoded protein is CASSEYDRRRTRIYGYTF.

A few counts support this clonotype. The chain couples TRBV3-1 to TRBJ1-5; TRBD1 agrees at 7 bases. The J segment lost 7 bases and the V segment lost 3 bases, leaving 3 bases of the junction unmatched. Germline lookup yields CDR1 LGHDT and CDR2 YNNKEL (reference sequence). The CDR3 sequence is 13 residues long. The CDR3, as DNA: TGTGCCAGCAGCCAGGACAGGAGGCAGCCCCAGCATTTT. It is translated as CASSQDRRQPQHF.

This chain joins TRBV29-1 and TRBJ2-3; D tentatively reads TRBD1 or TRBD2 (7 bases each). The germline V and J ends were trimmed by 7 bases and 3 bases, with 17 bases remaining between them. The CDR3 loop spans 14 amino acids. CDR1 SQVTM and CDR2 ANQGSEA come from the germline V gene. CDR3 sequence (DNA): TGCAGCGGGGAGGGGACAGAGAAAACAGATACGCAGTATTTT. It translates to CSGEGTEKTDTQYF.

The CDR3 is CSASQLAGAAGELFF. For the CDR3, the DNA is TGCAGTGCTAGCCAACTAGCGGGAGCGGCCGGGGAGCTGTTTTTT. V is TRBV20-1 and J is TRBJ2-2; 11 bases are shared with TRBD2. This CDR3 is 15 amino acids long. V was clipped by 3 bases and J by 6 bases; unmatched bases: 6. Per germline, CDR1 DFQATT and CDR2 SNEGSKA (reference sequence).

This clonotype was seen repeatedly, ten times or more. This rearrangement joins TRBV5-6 to TRBJ1-6, with 9 bases aligning to TRBD1. CDR3 length: 14 amino acids. J gave up 9 bases and V 2 bases, and 3 bases lay outside the gene matches. The germline V gene encodes CDR1 SGHDT and CDR2 YYEEEE. The CDR3 region has the DNA TGTGCCAGCAGCTTTGGGACAGGGAGTTCACCCCTCCACTTT. Translating it yields CASSFGTGSSPLHF.

Ten or more counts support this clonotype. The genes are TRBV29-1 and TRBJ2-5; 7 nucleotides match TRBD1. CDR1 and CDR2 (germline): SQVTM, ANQGSEA. The junction had 17 bases not matched to a gene; V was cut back by 7 bases and J by 0 bases. The CDR3 has 17 residues. The CDR3 region has the DNA TGCAGCGGCTTACCCCGTACAGGGGCCCCCGACCAAGAGACCCAGTACTTC. Translation: CSGLPRTGAPDQETQYF.

This sequence joins TRBV24-1 and TRBJ2-2; the D is unclear. CDR3 length: 15 amino acids. CDR1 is KGHDR and CDR2 is SFDVKD in the germline V gene. V was shortened by 6 bases and J by 1 base, with 11 bases between the two germline ends. In DNA, the CDR3 is TGTGCCACCAGTTCTGTCCAGGTGAACACCGGGGAGCTGTTTTTT. It encodes CATSSVQVNTGELFF.

This clonotype showed up many times. The chain links TRBV7-2 to TRBJ2-3; D call uncertain. CDR1 is SGHTA and CDR2 is FQGNSA in the germline V gene. V gave up 5 bases and J gave up 0 bases, with 12 bases separating them. CDR3 length: 15 amino acids. CDR3 loop: CASSAIVTSTDTQYF. The CDR3 DNA reads TGTGCCAGCAGCGCAATAGTTACTAGCACAGATACGCAGTATTTT. The variable domain in full, with the rest retrieved from reference TRBV7-2 and TRBJ2-3, is GAGVSQSPSNKVTEKGKDVELRCDPISGHTALYWYRQSLGQGLEFLIYFQGNSAPDKSGLPSDRFSAERTGGSVSTLTIQRTQQEDSAVYLCASSAIVTSTDTQYFGPGTRLTVL.

This clonotype appeared many times. The rearrangement joins TRBV29-1 to TRBJ1-3, with D perhaps matching TRBD1 (6 bases). The CDR3 is 14 amino acids. The germline V gene has CDR1 SQVTM and CDR2 ANQGSEA. V shed 3 bases and J shed 1 base, with 10 bases lying between them. The CDR3 DNA sequence: TGCAGCGTTGATCCGACAGGTTCTGGAAACACCATATATTTT. Protein sequence: CSVDPTGSGNTIYF.

The V gene is TRBV18, the J gene TRBJ2-3; D is undetermined. The CDR3 extends over 15 amino acids. The germline V gene encodes CDR1 KGHSH and CDR2 LQKENI. Trimming cost V 5 bases and J 3 bases, with 15 bases left between them. The chain's CDR3 is CASSSDGGFTDTQYF. For the CDR3, the DNA is TGTGCCAGCTCATCGGACGGTGGGTTTACAGATACGCAGTATTTT. Full variable domain (outside the CDR3, taken from reference TRBV18 and TRBJ2-3): NAGVMQNPRHLVRRRGQEARLRCSPMKGHSHVYWYRQLPEEGLKFMVYLQKENIIDESGMPKERFSAEFPKEGPSILRIQQVVRGDSAAYFCASSSDGGFTDTQYFGPGTRLTVL.

The chain couples TRBV9 to TRBJ1-1; no definite D call. The V end was cut by 3 bases, the J end by 1 base, with 10 bases between. This CDR3 has 14 amino acids. Per germline, CDR1 SGDLS and CDR2 YYNGEE. DNA for the CDR3: TGTGCCAGCAGCGCGCGACACGAGAACACTGAAGCTTTCTTT. Translated, it gives CASSARHENTEAFF.

This chain connects TRBV19 to TRBJ2-3; TRBD2 matches at 13 bases. V shed 6 bases and J 3 bases; nucleotides not matched to a gene: 6. The CDR3 contains 16 residues. CDR1 is LNHDA, CDR2 SQIVND, per germline (reference sequence). The CDR3 DNA reads as TGTGCCAGTAGCGATCGACTAGCGGGGGGAACAGATACGCAGTATTTT. Its translation is CASSDRLAGGTDTQYF.

The chain couples TRBV20-1 to TRBJ2-1; maybe TRBD2 (5 bases). V dropped 0 bases and J dropped 12 bases, with 12 bases sitting between them. Per the germline V gene, CDR1 is DFQATT and CDR2 is SNEGSKA (reference sequence). CDR3 length equals 12 residues. The CDR3 DNA reads TGCAGTGCTAGAGATCGACTCAGCGGGCAGTTCTTC. It is translated as CSARDRLSGQFF.

The chain combines TRBV10-3 with TRBJ1-1, with D unclear. This CDR3 is built from 16 residues. Germline V gene sequence: CDR1 ENHRY, CDR2 SYGVKD. Deletions cut 3 bases from V and 5 bases from J, with 19 bases between. The CDR3 DNA follows: TGTGCCATCAGTGACCACGATCCGGGAAGGAGTACTGAAGCTTTCTTT. Protein sequence: CAISDHDPGRSTEAFF.